The clone carrying this TCR beta chain was found a few times. What it binds is unknown. TCRdb re-called the reads with MiXCR, one entry per CDR3 protein. This table has about 740,000 distinct CDR3 sequences, about 30% appearing once. The data were taken from a study of T cell repertoires in cytomegalovirus infection. Study-wide background: Researchers turned to recently identified HLA-C-restricted CMV epitopes as well as well-studied HLA-B-restricted ones. Matching HLA type, along with CMV infection, was indicated by public TCR beta signatures.

Study-wide results and caveats: Identification of carriers of CMV plus the relevant HLA was achieved through cumulative public TCR beta family frequency. Dominating the ex vivo response were TCR beta clonotypes that were CMV-specific and HLA-C-restricted.

This CDR3 is built from 15 residues. V shed 3 bases and J shed 4 bases, with 17 bases lying between them. CDR1 and CDR2 (germline): SGDLS, YYNGEE. This chain joins TRBV9 and TRBJ2-7; TRBD1 or TRBD2 may be the D gene (5 bases each). The sequenced sample was cultured PBMCs, obtained from culture after CMV antigen stimulation. This receptor was obtained from a human donor in good health (CMV status not recorded). Some clones in this sample may be carry-over from other donors' samples. In DNA form, the CDR3 reads TGTGCCAGCAGCGCCGGGACCCTAGGTCGATACGAGCAGTACTTC. This gives the protein CASSAGTLGRYEQYF.